This record looks at one T cell receptor (beta chain) sequence and its context. TCRdb's table, derived via immunoSEQ multiplex PCR, lists solely in-frame clones and lacks some. The sample lists around 250,000 clones; almost 90% were seen once. Donors were drawn from the approximately 130-subject validation cohort, separate from the roughly 670-subject first cohort. This specimen comes from a study of cytomegalovirus exposure and HLA in healthy donors. Germline trimming cut 2 bases from V and 4 bases from J; bases unmatched to any gene: 7. Germline assignment: CDR1 MGHRA and CDR2 YSYEKL. The CDR3 covers 17 residues.

This chain uses TRBV4-1 with TRBJ2-2; 10 bases line up with TRBD1. Sequencing used PBMCs. The sequence came from a young woman in good health and CMV-seronegative. The CDR3 sequence: CASSQSRTGGSTGELFF. The CDR3 DNA is TGCGCCAGCAGCCAAAGCAGGACAGGGGGATCCACCGGGGAGCTGTTTTTT.